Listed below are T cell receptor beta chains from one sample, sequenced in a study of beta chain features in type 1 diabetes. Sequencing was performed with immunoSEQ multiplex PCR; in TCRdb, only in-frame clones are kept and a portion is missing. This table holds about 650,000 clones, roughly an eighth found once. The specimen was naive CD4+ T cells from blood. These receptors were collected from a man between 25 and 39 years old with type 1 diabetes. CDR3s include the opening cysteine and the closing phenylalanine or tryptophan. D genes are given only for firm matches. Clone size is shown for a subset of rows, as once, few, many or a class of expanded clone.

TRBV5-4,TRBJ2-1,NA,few,TGTGCCAGCAGCTTAGCGGGACAATACAATGAGCAGTTCTTC,CASSLAGQYNEQFF
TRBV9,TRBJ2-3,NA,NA,TGTGCCAGCAGCGTAGGTGGGGGATTGGATACGCAGTATTTT,CASSVGGGLDTQYF
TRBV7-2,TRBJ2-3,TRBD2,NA,TGTGCCAGCAGCCAAAGACTAGCGGGGGATCGCACAGATACGCAGTATTTT,CASSQRLAGDRTDTQYF
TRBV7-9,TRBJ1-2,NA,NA,TGTGCCAGCAGCCCTCCCAAGGTTTCTGGCTACACCTTC,CASSPPKVSGYTF
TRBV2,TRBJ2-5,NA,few,TGTGCCAGCAGTGAAGTCACAGGCTCGGAGACCCAGTACTTC,CASSEVTGSETQYF
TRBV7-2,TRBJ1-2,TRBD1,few,TGTGCCAGCAGCCTACAGGGGGAATATGGCTACACCTTC,CASSLQGEYGYTF
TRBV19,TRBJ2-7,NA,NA,TGTGCCAGTAGTATCCGGGACAACTCCTACGAGCAGTACTTC,CASSIRDNSYEQYF
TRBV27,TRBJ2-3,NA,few,TGTGCCAGCAGTTTTTGGGTTGGCCAGGGCACAGATACGCAGTATTTT,CASSFWVGQGTDTQYF
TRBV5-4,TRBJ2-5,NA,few,TGTGCCAGCAGCAAGAACAAAGAGACCCAGTACTTC,CASSKNKETQYF
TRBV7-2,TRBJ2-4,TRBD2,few,TGTGCCAGCAGCCCGACTAGCATATCATACATTCAGTACTTC,CASSPTSISYIQYF
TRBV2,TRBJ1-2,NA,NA,TGTGCCAGCATCCAGGAATATGGCTACACCTTC,CASIQEYGYTF
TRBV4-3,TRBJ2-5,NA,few,TGCGCCAGCAGTGGACAGTCCAATAGAACGCAAGAGACCCAGTACTTC,CASSGQSNRTQETQYF
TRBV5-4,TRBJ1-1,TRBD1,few,TGTGCCAGCCGACAGACAGGGGTGAACACTGAAGCTTTCTTT,CASRQTGVNTEAFF
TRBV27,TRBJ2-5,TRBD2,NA,TGTGCCAGCAGTCCTAAGTCCCTTAGGGAGGGCCAAGAGACCCAGTACTTC,CASSPKSLREGQETQYF
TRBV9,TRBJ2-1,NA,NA,TGTGCCAGCAGCCCCCTGGGCGGGGGCCTCAATGAGCAGTTCTTC,CASSPLGGGLNEQFF
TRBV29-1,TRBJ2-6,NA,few,TGCAGCGCTCTAGAGAGCTCTGGGGCCAACGTCCTGACTTTC,CSALESSGANVLTF
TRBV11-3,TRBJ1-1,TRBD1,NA,TGTGCCAGCAGCTTAGGCCTGGGACAGGACACTGAAGCTTTCTTT,CASSLGLGQDTEAFF
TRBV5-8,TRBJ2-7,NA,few,TGTGCCAGCAGCTTGGGACAGCCTGGAACGAACGAGCAGTACTTC,CASSLGQPGTNEQYF
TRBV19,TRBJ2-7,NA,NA,TGTGCCAGTAGTACCGAGACGGACCGGGGAGCCTACGAGCAGTACTTC,CASSTETDRGAYEQYF
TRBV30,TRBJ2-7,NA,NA,TGTGCCTGGGGTCTTGGGTTCAGTACCGAGCAGTACTTC,CAWGLGFSTEQYF
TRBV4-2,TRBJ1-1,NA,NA,TGTGCCAGCAGCCAAGGACTTCTCACTGAAGCTTTCTTT,CASSQGLLTEAFF
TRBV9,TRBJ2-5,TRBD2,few,TGTGCCAGCAGCGCCGCTAGCGGACAAGAGACCCAGTACTTC,CASSAASGQETQYF
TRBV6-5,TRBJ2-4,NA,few,TGTGCCAGCAGTTCCCCGACACTAGCCAAAAACATTCAGTACTTC,CASSSPTLAKNIQYF
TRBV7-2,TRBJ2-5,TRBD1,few,TGTGCCAGCAGCTTAGCAGGGGGCTACCAAGAGACCCAGTACTTC,CASSLAGGYQETQYF
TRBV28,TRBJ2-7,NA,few,NA,CASSSSGQVIYEQYF
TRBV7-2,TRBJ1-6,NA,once,TGTGCCAGCAGCTTAGGGGTTAATTCACCCCTCCACTTT,CASSLGVNSPLHF
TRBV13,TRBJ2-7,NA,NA,TGTGCCAGCAGCGGACTGGAGTACGAGCAGTACTTC,CASSGLEYEQYF
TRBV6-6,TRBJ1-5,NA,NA,TGTGCCAGCAGTACCTACACCGACAATCAGCCCCAGCATTTT,CASSTYTDNQPQHF
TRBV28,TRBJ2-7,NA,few,TGTGCCAGCAGTTCGCCAGGACTGAGCGGCGAGCAGTACTTC,CASSSPGLSGEQYF
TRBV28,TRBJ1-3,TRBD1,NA,TGTGCCAGCAGCCTAGGAACACAGGGGGCTGGAAACACCATATATTTT,CASSLGTQGAGNTIYF
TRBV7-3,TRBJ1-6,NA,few,TGTGCCAGCAGCTTGATGGGGTCACCCCTCCACTTT,CASSLMGSPLHF
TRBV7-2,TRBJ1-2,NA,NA,TGTGCCAGCAGCTTAGAAGGGGCGCGCGGCTACACCTTC,CASSLEGARGYTF
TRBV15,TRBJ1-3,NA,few,TGTGCCACCAGCAGAGACCGCGACCAGGTCGGAAACACCATATATTTT,CATSRDRDQVGNTIYF
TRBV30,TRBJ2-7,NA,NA,TGTGCCTGGAGAGGCTTGGGGAGGGAGCAGTACTTC,CAWRGLGREQYF
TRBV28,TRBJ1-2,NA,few,TGTGCCAGCAGTCTGGAAAACTATGGCTACACCTTC,CASSLENYGYTF
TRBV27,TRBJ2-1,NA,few,TGTGCCAGCAGCCCCCCATTGGGTAATGAGCAGTTCTTC,CASSPPLGNEQFF
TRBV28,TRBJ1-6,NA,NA,TGTGCCAGCAGTTTCACCACAGGAGGTTCACCCCTCCACTTT,CASSFTTGGSPLHF
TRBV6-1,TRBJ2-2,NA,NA,TGTGCCAGCCGATTGACAGTGAACACCGGGGAGCTGTTTTTT,CASRLTVNTGELFF
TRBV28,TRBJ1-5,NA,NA,TGTGCCAGCAGGAGGTCGAATCAGCCCCAGCATTTT,CASRRSNQPQHF
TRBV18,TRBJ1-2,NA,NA,TGTGCCAGCTCACCAGTGCCAGACAGTTCGGGTTTTGGCTACACCTTC,CASSPVPDSSGFGYTF
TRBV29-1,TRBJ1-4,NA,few,TGCAGCGTTGAAGAGCGCCACAATGAAAAACTGTTTTTT,CSVEERHNEKLFF